The 26 T cell receptor beta chains below come from one sample, sequenced in a study of T-cell memory formation after mild COVID-19. TCRdb fed the 5' RACE reads into MiXCR, producing one record per CDR3 protein. The repertoire holds hundreds of thousands of distinct CDR3 sequences, with 20% as singletons. Sequences were obtained from PBMCs or a T cell subset sorted from them (not recorded which). The receptors derive from an adult woman who had mild COVID-19 (a few samples of this study predate the infection). Cell type and time point are not known.

Only a few counts were recorded for this clonotype. J is TRBJ2-7 and V is TRBV5-8, with 8 bases fitting TRBD2. The V gene end was trimmed by 4 bases and the J gene end by 1 base; junction bases not matched to a gene: 10. The CDR3 has 16 amino acids. Germline V gene lookup returns CDR1 SGHTS and CDR2 YDEGEE. CDR3 DNA: TGTGCCAGCAGCCCTCCCGGGACTAGGAGTTCCTACGAGCAGTACTTC. Residues: CASSPPGTRSSYEQYF.

This clonotype was seen only a few times. The chain uses TRBV6-6 and TRBJ1-1, with a possible D match to TRBD1 (5 bases). The CDR3 extends over 16 amino acids. V gave up 0 bases and J gave up 4 bases, with 15 bases separating them. CDR1 and CDR2 (germline): MNHNY, SVGAGI (reference sequence). This chain's CDR3 is CASSYSPGRGTTEAFF. CDR3 coding DNA: TGTGCCAGCAGTTACTCCCCGGGCCGAGGGACCACTGAAGCTTTCTTT.

This clonotype occurred a few times. The chain links TRBV6-6 to TRBJ2-5; D ambiguous. Germline V lookup: CDR1 MNHNY, CDR2 SVGAGI (reference sequence). The germline V and J ends were trimmed by 2 bases and 3 bases, with 10 bases remaining between them. The CDR3 has 14 residues. The CDR3 protein is CASSYAAYEETQYF. As DNA, the CDR3 is TGTGCCAGCAGTTACGCGGCGTATGAAGAGACCCAGTACTTC.

The chain combines TRBV7-2 with TRBJ1-1, with D perhaps TRBD1 (5 bases). The CDR3 is 14 amino acids. CDR1 is SGHTA, CDR2 FQGNSA, per germline. Deletions cut 2 bases from V and 1 base from J, with 8 bases between. The CDR3 sequence is CASSLLGPNTEAFF. The CDR3 DNA reads as TGTGCCAGCAGCTTATTGGGGCCGAACACTGAAGCTTTCTTT.

This chain links TRBV15 with TRBJ2-7; 10 bases are a match to TRBD2. Trimming removed 0 bases from V and 5 bases from J; junction bases left unmatched: 10. This CDR3 is built from 17 residues. In germline, CDR1 is LNHNV, CDR2 YYDKDF (reference sequence). The CDR3 DNA sequence: TGTGCCACCAGCAGAGACGCTAGCGGGGGCCCTTCCCACGAGCAGTACTTC. Its translation: CATSRDASGGPSHEQYF.

J is TRBJ2-1 and V is TRBV18; a weak D match, TRBD1 (6 bases). This CDR3 comprises 13 residues. V was trimmed by 3 bases and J by 10 bases, leaving 13 bases between them. The germline gives CDR1 KGHSH, CDR2 LQKENI. CDR3: CASSPGTQDEQFF. CDR3 DNA sequence: TGTGCCAGCTCACCTGGGACACAGGACGAGCAGTTCTTC.

J is TRBJ2-1 and V is TRBV18; D ambiguous. The CDR3 length is 15 residues. The V and J ends lost 2 bases and 7 bases respectively, with 15 bases between them. The germline V gene encodes CDR1 KGHSH and CDR2 LQKENI. CDR3 DNA: TGTGCCAGCTCACCATTTTCCGAGTCGCGAAATGAGCAGTTCTTC. It codes for CASSPFSESRNEQFF.

This rearrangement joins TRBV11-3 to TRBJ2-3; D unclear. The length of the CDR3 is 15 residues. The V end lost 5 bases, the J end lost 4 bases, and 16 bases lay between the germline ends. Germline CDR1 is SGHNT and CDR2 is YENEEA. CDR3 sequence (DNA): TGTGCCAGCAGCCCAGACAACCCTCCATCAGATACGCAGTATTTT. Translated: CASSPDNPPSDTQYF.

CDR3 in amino acids: CASSLYQEGSSYEQYF. CDR3 nucleotides: TGTGCCAGCTCACTGTACCAGGAGGGTAGCTCCTACGAGCAGTACTTC. This chain uses TRBV18 with TRBJ2-7; possibly TRBD2 for D (6 bases). Germline-derived CDR1 and CDR2 are KGHSH and LQKENI. The CDR3 contains 16 residues. V lost 4 bases and J 0 bases, leaving 16 bases between the germline ends.

Many counts were recorded for this clonotype. This chain connects TRBV11-2 to TRBJ2-7; 8 nucleotides line up with TRBD1. The germline gives CDR1 SGHAT, CDR2 FQNNGV. The CDR3 is 14 residues long. After removal of 4 bases from V and 4 bases from J, the junction contained 6 bases not matched to a gene. CDR3 coding DNA: TGTGCCAGCAGCTCCGGGACAGGTTTATACGAGCAGTACTTC. Translating gives CASSSGTGLYEQYF.

The chain uses TRBV27 and TRBJ1-5, with no clear D. V lost 10 bases and J lost 7, with 5 bases in between. Germline V CDR1 and CDR2: MNHEY, SMNVEV (reference sequence). This CDR3 has 9 amino acids. CDR3 amino acids: CAKRQPQHF. Written as DNA, the CDR3 is TGTGCCAAAAGGCAGCCCCAGCATTTT.

This chain connects TRBV7-9 to TRBJ1-2; D is unresolved. The CDR3 totals 11 residues. Trimming stripped 1 base from V and 5 bases from J, with 2 bases between. The germline CDR1 and CDR2 sequences are SEHNR and FQNEAQ (reference sequence). CDR3 loop: CASSLEYGYTF. The CDR3 region has the DNA TGTGCCAGCAGCTTAGAATATGGCTACACCTTC.

The sample holds a few counts of this clonotype. This sequence joins TRBV12-3 or TRBV12-4 and TRBJ2-2; weak D call: TRBD1 (6 bases). Trimming cost V 8 bases and J 1 base, with 11 bases left between them. The CDR3 is 14 amino acids. The CDR3 sequence: CASQGQGNTGELFF. The CDR3 bases are TGTGCCAGCCAGGGGCAGGGGAACACCGGGGAGCTGTTTTTT.

This clonotype has a handful of counts. The rearrangement uses TRBV4-3 and TRBJ2-3; no clear D. The germline V gene encodes CDR1 LGHNA and CDR2 YSLEER. Trimming stripped 5 bases from V and 2 bases from J, with 8 bases between. CDR3 size: 13 residues. The CDR3 region is CASSSGTTDTQYF. For the CDR3, the DNA is TGCGCCAGCAGCTCTGGAACCACAGATACGCAGTATTTT.

This clonotype showed up just a few times. The chain employs TRBV7-2 and TRBJ2-7; D ambiguous. CDR3 size: 14 residues. Trimming stripped 2 bases from V and 3 bases from J, with 11 bases between. CDR1 is SGHTA, CDR2 FQGNSA, per germline. CDR3 nucleotide sequence: TGTGCCAGCAGCTTAAGTTCAGGTGTCTACGAGCAGTACTTC. As protein: CASSLSSGVYEQYF.

The chain carries TRBV7-9 and TRBJ1-5; no reliable D call. Trimming left V 4 bases short and J 0 bases short, with 10 bases between. The CDR3 sequence is 15 residues long. Germline CDR1 reads SEHNR; CDR2 reads FQNEAQ (reference sequence). The CDR3 bases are TGTGCCAGCAGCTCTACAGCTAATAGCAATCAGCCCCAGCATTTT. Its protein is CASSSTANSNQPQHF.

The chain uses TRBV6-5 and TRBJ1-6; 7 bases align to TRBD1. V shed 0 bases and J 8 bases; nucleotides not matched to a gene: 4. Germline V lookup: CDR1 MNHEY, CDR2 SVGAGI. This CDR3 is 15 amino acids long. The CDR3 sequence: CASSYSDRQHSPLHF. The CDR3 DNA reads TGTGCCAGCAGTTACTCGGACAGGCAGCATTCACCCCTCCACTTT.

The V call is TRBV12-3 or TRBV12-4, the J call TRBJ2-1, with no clear D. CDR3 length equals 11 residues. Trimming took off 6 bases at V and 8 bases at J, with 8 bases between the two ends. CDR3 coding DNA: TGTGCCAGCAGCCATGGCGATGAGCAGTTCTTC. Its translation is CASSHGDEQFF.

The chain is built from TRBV20-1 and TRBJ1-1, with a tentative D call TRBD1 (5 bases). Germline CDR1 and CDR2: DFQATT and SNEGSKA (reference sequence). The CDR3 is 16 amino acids. Trimming took off 5 bases at V and 0 bases at J, with 19 bases between the two ends. This CDR3 is CSAPSPGTRMNTEAFF. CDR3 nucleotides: TGCAGTGCTCCATCCCCCGGGACGAGAATGAACACTGAAGCTTTCTTT.

This clonotype was detected only a few times. The chain joins TRBV6-2 or TRBV6-3 to TRBJ2-5, with D unresolved. V gave up 8 bases and J gave up 4 bases, with 20 bases separating them. CDR3 size: 15 residues. CDR1 is MNHEY, CDR2 SVGEGT, per germline. The DNA of the CDR3 is TGTGCCAGCCAGAAACTGGGGTCCATTTTAGAGACCCAGTACTTC. Its protein is CASQKLGSILETQYF.

The chain combines TRBV27 with TRBJ1-1, with 9 bases matching TRBD1. The CDR3 spans 17 residues. J lost 5 bases, V lost 6 bases, and 16 bases had no gene match. Germline-derived CDR1 and CDR2 are MNHEY and SMNVEV (reference sequence). The CDR3 region is CASSRAGQGRRGTEAFF. The CDR3 DNA is TGTGCCAGCAGCCGAGCGGGACAGGGAAGGCGGGGGACTGAAGCTTTCTTT.

V is TRBV4-1 and J is TRBJ2-1; 9 bases map to TRBD2. The CDR3 length is 16 residues. J was trimmed by 0 bases and V by 1 base; bases with no gene match: 1. Germline loops: CDR1 MGHRA, CDR2 YSYEKL. CDR3 protein: CASSQGAGGSYNEQFF. In nucleotides, the CDR3 is TGCGCCAGCAGCCAAGGAGCGGGGGGCTCCTACAATGAGCAGTTCTTC.

The chain carries TRBV12-3 or TRBV12-4 and TRBJ1-1; 11 bases match TRBD1. After removal of 6 bases from V and 1 base from J, the junction contained 7 bases not matched to a gene. CDR3 length equals 16 residues. CDR3 nucleotide sequence: TGTGCCAGCAGACCTGGACAGGGGGCGGGGAACACTGAAGCTTTCTTT. It yields the protein CASRPGQGAGNTEAFF.

CDR3 nucleotides: TGTGCCAGCAGCCCCTTCCGAGGCTATGGCTACACCTTC. Protein product: CASSPFRGYGYTF. This chain connects TRBV7-6 to TRBJ1-2; no clear D. CDR1 is SGHVS, CDR2 FNYEAQ, per germline. This CDR3 contains 13 residues. The germline V and J ends were trimmed by 5 bases and 4 bases, with 11 bases remaining between them.

The rearrangement joins TRBV7-8 to TRBJ1-2; D call uncertain. Germline CDR1 is SGHVS and CDR2 is FQNEAQ. Trimming pared 0 bases from V and 4 bases from J, leaving 9 bases between. The CDR3 runs to 14 residues. The CDR3 DNA sequence: TGTGCCAGCAGCTTAGCGACAAAAAGCTATGGCTACACCTTC. Translated, it gives CASSLATKSYGYTF.

Only a few counts were recorded for this clonotype. The V call is TRBV29-1, the J call TRBJ1-1; D perhaps matches TRBD1 (5 bases). Trimming stripped 6 bases from V and 4 bases from J, with 12 bases between. Germline values: CDR1 SQVTM, CDR2 ANQGSEA. CDR3 length: 12 amino acids. The CDR3 here is CSVAPGGTEAFF. CDR3 in DNA: TGCAGCGTCGCCCCTGGGGGCACTGAAGCTTTCTTT.